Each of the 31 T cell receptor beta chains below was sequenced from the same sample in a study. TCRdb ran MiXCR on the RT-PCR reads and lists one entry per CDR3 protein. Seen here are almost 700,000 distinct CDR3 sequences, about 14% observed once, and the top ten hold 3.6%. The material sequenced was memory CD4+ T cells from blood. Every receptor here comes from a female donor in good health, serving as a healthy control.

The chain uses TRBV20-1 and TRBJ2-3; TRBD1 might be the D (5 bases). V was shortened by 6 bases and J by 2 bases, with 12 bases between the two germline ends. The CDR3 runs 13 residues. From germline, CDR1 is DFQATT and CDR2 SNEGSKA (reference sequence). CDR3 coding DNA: TGCAGTGCCTGGGGCCAGGCCACAGATACGCAGTATTTT. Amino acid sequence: CSAWGQATDTQYF.

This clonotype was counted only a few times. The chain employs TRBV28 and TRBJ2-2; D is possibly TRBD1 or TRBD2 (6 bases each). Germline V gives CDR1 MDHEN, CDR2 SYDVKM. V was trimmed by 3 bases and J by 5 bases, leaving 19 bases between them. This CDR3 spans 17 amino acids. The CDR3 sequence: CASSLWDRGLGTGELFF. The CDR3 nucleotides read TGTGCCAGCAGTTTGTGGGACCGGGGGCTGGGTACCGGGGAGCTGTTTTTT.

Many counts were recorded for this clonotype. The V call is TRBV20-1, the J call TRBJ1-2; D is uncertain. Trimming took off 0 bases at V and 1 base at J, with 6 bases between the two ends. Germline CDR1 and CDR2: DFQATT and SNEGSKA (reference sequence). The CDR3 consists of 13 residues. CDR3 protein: CSARDEVNYGYTF. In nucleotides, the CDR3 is TGCAGTGCTAGAGATGAGGTTAACTATGGCTACACCTTC.

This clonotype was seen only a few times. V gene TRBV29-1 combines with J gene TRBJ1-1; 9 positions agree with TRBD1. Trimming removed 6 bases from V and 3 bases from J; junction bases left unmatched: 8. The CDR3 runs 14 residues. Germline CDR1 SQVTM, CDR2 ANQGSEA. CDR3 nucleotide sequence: TGCAGCGTGAGGACAGGGGCTTCAGACACTGAAGCTTTCTTT. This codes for CSVRTGASDTEAFF.

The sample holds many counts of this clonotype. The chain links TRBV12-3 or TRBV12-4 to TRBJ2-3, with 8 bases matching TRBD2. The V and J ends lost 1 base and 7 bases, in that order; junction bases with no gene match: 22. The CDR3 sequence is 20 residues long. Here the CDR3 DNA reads TGTGCCAGCAGTTTAGGGGCCCTGGGACTAGGTTTTATTTCTTATTATACGCAGTATTTT. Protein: CASSLGALGLGFISYYTQYF.

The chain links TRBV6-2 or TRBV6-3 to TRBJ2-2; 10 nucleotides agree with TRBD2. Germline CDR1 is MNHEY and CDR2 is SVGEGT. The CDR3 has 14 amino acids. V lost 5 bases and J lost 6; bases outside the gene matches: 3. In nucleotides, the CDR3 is TGTGCCAGCAGTGGACTAGCGGACGCCGGGGAGCTGTTTTTT. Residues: CASSGLADAGELFF.

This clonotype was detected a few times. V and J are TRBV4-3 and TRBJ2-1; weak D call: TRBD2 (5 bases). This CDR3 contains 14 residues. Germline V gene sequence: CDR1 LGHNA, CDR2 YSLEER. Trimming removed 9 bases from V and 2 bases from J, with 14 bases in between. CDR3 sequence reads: CASASDLAYNEQFF. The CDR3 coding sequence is TGCGCCAGTGCCTCGGACTTAGCCTACAATGAGCAGTTCTTC.

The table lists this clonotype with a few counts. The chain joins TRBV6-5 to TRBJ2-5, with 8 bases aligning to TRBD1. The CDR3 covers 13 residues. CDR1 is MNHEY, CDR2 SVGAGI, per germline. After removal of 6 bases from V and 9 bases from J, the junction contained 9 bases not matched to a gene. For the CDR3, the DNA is TGTGCCAGCAGGCCGGACAGGGTTCAGCCCCAGTACTTC. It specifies CASRPDRVQPQYF.

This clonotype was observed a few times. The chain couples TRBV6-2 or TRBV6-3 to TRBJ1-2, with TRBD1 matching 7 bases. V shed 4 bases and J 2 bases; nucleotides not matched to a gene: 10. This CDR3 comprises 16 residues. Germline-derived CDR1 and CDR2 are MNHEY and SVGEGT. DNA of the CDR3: TGTGCCAGCAGTTCATGGGACAGTCGAAGGAACTATGGCTACACCTTC. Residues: CASSSWDSRRNYGYTF.

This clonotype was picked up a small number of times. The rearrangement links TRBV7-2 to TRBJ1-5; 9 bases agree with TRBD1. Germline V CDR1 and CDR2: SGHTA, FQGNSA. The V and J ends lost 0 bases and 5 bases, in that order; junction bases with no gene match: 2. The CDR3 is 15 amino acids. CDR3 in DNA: TGTGCCAGCAGCTTAGCGGGACAGGGACATCAGCCCCAGCATTTT. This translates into CASSLAGQGHQPQHF. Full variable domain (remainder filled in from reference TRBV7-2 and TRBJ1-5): GAGVSQSPSNKVTEKGKDVELRCDPISGHTALYWYRQSLGQGLEFLIYFQGNSAPDKSGLPSDRFSAERTGGSVSTLTIQRTQQEDSAVYLCASSLAGQGHQPQHFGDGTRLSIL.

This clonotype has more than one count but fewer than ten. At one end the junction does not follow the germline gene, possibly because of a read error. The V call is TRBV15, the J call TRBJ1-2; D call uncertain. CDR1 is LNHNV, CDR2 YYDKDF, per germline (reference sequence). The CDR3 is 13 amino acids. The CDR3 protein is CATSRDRGYRYTF. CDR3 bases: TGTGCCACCAGCAGAGATCGAGGCTATCGCTACACCTTC.

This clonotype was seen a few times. The CDR3 nucleotides read TGTGCCAGCAGCTTAGGGGCAGGGGCGCAGCTTGGTGGCTACACCTTC. Protein sequence: CASSLGAGAQLGGYTF. The chain couples TRBV7-2 to TRBJ1-2; D might be TRBD1 (6 bases). The germline CDR1 and CDR2 sequences are SGHTA and FQGNSA. The V end was cut by 1 base, the J end by 7 bases, with 19 bases between. The CDR3 has 16 residues.

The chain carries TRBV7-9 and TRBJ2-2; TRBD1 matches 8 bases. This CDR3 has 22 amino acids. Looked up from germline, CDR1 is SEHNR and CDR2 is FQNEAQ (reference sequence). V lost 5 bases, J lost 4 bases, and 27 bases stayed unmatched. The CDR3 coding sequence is TGTGCCAGCAGCCCGAAATCTACATTTCCCGGGACAGGAAACCGGGCCACCGGGGAGCTGTTTTTT. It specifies CASSPKSTFPGTGNRATGELFF.

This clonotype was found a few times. CDR3 coding DNA: TGTGCCAGCAGTTTAGGTGGGGGGCCCCAGCATTTT. Translation gives CASSLGGGPQHF. V usage is TRBV12-3 or TRBV12-4 and J usage is TRBJ1-5; a possible D gene is TRBD1 (5 bases). V lost 1 base to trimming and J lost 9 bases, with 7 bases between them. The CDR3 covers 12 residues.

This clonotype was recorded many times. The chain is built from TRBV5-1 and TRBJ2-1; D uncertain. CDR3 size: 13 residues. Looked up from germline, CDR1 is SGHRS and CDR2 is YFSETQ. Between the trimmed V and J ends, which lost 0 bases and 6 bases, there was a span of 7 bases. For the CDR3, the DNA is TGCGCCAGCAGCTTGGAGGTGGGCAATGAGCAGTTCTTC. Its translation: CASSLEVGNEQFF.

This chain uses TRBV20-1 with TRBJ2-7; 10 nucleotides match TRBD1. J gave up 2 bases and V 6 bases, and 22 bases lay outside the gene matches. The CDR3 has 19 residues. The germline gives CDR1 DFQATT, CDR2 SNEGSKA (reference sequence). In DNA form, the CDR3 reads TGCAGTGCCAGGTCAATAGGGGGTAGTGGACAGGGGGGCACCTACGAGCAGTACTTC. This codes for CSARSIGGSGQGGTYEQYF.

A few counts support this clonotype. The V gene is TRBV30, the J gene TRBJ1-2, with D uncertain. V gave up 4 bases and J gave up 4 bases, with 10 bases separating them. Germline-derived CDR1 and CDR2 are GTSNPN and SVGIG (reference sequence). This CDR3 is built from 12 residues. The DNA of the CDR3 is TGTGCCTGGACGGGTCAGGTCTATGGCTACACCTTC. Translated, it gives CAWTGQVYGYTF. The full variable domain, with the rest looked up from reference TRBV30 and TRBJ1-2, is SQTIHQWPATLVQPVGSPLSLECTVEGTSNPNLYWYRQAAGRGLQLLFYSVGIGQISSEVPQNLSASRPQDRQFILSSKKLLLSDSGFYLCAWTGQVYGYTFGSGTRLTVV.

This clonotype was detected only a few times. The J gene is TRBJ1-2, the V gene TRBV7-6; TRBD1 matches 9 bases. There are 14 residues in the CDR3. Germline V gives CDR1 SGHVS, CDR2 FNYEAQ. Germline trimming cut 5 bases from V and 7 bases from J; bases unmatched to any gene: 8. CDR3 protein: CASSPRQGEGGYTF. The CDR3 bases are TGTGCCAGCAGCCCTCGACAGGGGGAAGGTGGCTACACCTTC.

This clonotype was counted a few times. CDR3 nucleotide sequence: TGCAGCGCCGTAGCGAAGTTTGGCTTAACTAGCACAGATACGCAGTATTTT. This codes for CSAVAKFGLTSTDTQYF. This chain connects TRBV20-1 to TRBJ2-3, with D possibly matching TRBD2 (5 bases). The CDR3 runs 17 residues. From germline, CDR1 is DFQATT and CDR2 SNEGSKA (reference sequence).

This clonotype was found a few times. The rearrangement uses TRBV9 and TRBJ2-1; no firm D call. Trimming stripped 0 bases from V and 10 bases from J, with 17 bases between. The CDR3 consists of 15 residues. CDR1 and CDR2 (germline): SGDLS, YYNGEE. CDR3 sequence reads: CASSVVTLGVGEQFF. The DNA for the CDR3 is TGTGCCAGCAGCGTAGTAACCCTTGGGGTCGGGGAGCAGTTCTTC.

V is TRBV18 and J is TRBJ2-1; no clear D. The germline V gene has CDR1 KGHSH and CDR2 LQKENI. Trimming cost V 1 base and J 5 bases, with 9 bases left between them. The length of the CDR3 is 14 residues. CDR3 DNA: TGTGCCAGCTCACCACTCGGAGAAAACAATGAGCAGTTCTTC. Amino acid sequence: CASSPLGENNEQFF.

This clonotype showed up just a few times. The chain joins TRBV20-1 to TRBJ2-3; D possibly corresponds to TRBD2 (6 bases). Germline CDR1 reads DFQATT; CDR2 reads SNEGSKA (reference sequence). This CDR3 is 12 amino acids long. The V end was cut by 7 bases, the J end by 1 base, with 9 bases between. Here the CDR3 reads CSGGGGTDTQYF. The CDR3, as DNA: TGCAGTGGCGGCGGGGGCACAGATACGCAGTATTTT.

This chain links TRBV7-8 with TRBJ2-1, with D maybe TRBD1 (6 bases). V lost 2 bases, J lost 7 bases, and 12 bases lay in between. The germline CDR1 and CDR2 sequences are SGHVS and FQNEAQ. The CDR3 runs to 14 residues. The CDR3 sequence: CASSLNRDINEQFF. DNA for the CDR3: TGTGCCAGCAGCTTAAATCGGGACATAAATGAGCAGTTCTTC.

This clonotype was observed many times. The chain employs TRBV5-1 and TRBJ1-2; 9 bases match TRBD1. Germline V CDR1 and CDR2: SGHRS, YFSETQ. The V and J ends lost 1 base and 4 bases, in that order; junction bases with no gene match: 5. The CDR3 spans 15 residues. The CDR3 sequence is CASSLLPGQGYGYTF. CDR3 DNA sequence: TGCGCCAGCAGCTTGTTACCGGGACAGGGCTATGGCTACACCTTC.

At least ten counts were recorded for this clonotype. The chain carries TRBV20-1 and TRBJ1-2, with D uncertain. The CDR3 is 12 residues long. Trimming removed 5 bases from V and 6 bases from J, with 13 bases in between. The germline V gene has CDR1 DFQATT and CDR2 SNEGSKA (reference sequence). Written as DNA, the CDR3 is TGCAGTGCTGAAGGGAATTTTGATGGCTACACCTTC. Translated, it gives CSAEGNFDGYTF.

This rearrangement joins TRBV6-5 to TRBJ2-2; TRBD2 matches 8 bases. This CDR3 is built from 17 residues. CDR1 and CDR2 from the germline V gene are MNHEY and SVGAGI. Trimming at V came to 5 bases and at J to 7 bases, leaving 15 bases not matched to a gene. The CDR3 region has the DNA TGTGCCAGCAGTGGGGTAGCGGGAAGTGTAGGGGGCGGGGAGCTGTTTTTT. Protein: CASSGVAGSVGGGELFF.

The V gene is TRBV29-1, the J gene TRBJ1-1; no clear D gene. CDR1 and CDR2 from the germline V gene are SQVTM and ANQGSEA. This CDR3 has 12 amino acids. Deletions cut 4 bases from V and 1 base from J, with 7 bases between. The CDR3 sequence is CSVGPGNTEAFF. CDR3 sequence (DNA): TGCAGCGTTGGCCCGGGGAACACTGAAGCTTTCTTT.

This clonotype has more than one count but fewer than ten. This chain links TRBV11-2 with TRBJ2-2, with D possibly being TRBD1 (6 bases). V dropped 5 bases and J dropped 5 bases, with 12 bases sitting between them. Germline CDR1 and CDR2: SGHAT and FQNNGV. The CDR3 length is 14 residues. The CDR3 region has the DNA TGTGCCAGCAGCGCTCAAGGGGGAACCGGGGAGCTGTTTTTT. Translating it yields CASSAQGGTGELFF.

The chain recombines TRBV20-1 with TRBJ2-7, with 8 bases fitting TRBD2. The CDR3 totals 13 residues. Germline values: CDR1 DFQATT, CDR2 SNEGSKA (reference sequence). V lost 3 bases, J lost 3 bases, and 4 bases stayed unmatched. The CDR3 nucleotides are TGCAGTGCTAGTGGCGGGGGGAACTACGAGCAGTACTTC. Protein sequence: CSASGGGNYEQYF.

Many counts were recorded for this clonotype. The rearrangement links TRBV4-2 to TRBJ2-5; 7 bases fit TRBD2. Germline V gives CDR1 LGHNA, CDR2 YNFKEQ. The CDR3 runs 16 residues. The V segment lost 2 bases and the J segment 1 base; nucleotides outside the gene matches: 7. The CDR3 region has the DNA TGTGCCAGCAGCCAACACAGCGGGGCAACCCAAGAGACCCAGTACTTC. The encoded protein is CASSQHSGATQETQYF.

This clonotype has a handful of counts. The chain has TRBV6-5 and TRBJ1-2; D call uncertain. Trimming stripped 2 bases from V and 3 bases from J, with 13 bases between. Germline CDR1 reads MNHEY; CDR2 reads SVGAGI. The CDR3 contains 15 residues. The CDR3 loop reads CASSYLGVSDYGYTF. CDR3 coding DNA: TGTGCCAGCAGTTACCTCGGAGTCAGCGACTATGGCTACACCTTC.